This TCR beta chain was sequenced for a study of blood T cell repertoires in COVID-19. On the study more broadly: COVID-19 samples from acute and convalescent phases originated in the United States, Italy and Spain.

The table came from immunoSEQ multiplex PCR; TCRdb's copy has only in-frame clones and leaves some out. The data show roughly 250,000 clones, approximately 85% seen once. This sequence originates from a human donor with COVID-19, enrolled during active disease. The donor label of this sample is uncertain. The sequencing input was peripheral blood.

As DNA, the CDR3 is TGTGCCAGCAGTCTCCGTAGCGGACGCTCCTACAATGAGCAGTTCTTC. Its translation: CASSLRSGRSYNEQFF. The chain has TRBV7-2 and TRBJ2-1; tentative D call: TRBD2 (6 bases). V was clipped by 6 bases and J by 0 bases, with 15 bases between them. The V gene's germline CDR1 is SGHTA and CDR2 FQGNSA. CDR3 length: 16 amino acids.